A single sample is the source of the 10 T cell receptor beta chains below, sequenced in a study of cytomegalovirus exposure and HLA in healthy donors. It was with 60 Vbeta and 13 Jbeta primers that the PCR ran. Some clones are missing from TCRdb's copy, which holds only in-frame ones; the method was immunoSEQ multiplex PCR. The sample has 150,000 to 200,000 clones, about 80% seen once. Sequenced sample: PBMCs. These receptors originate from a woman aged 45-60 years in good health and CMV-seronegative.

Written as DNA, the CDR3 is TGCGCCAGCAGCCAAGATGGAGGGCCTTCACCCCTCCACTTT. Its protein product is CASSQDGGPSPLHF. V gene TRBV4-3 combines with J gene TRBJ1-6, with D unclear. Germline V gene lookup returns CDR1 LGHNA and CDR2 YSLEER. CDR3 size: 14 residues. V lost 0 bases to trimming and J lost 9 bases, with 9 bases between them.

J is TRBJ1-3 and V is TRBV18; 7 nucleotides line up with TRBD1. Germline V gene sequence: CDR1 KGHSH, CDR2 LQKENI. CDR3 length: 12 residues. V gave up 5 bases and J gave up 7 bases; unmatched junction bases: 2. CDR3 in amino acids: CASSEQGNTIYF. The CDR3 DNA sequence: TGTGCCAGCTCAGAACAGGGGAACACCATATATTTT.

This clone was detected only once. V and J are TRBV5-1 and TRBJ2-2; D is possibly TRBD1 (6 bases). V lost 7 bases and J lost 3, with 19 bases in between. Germline loops: CDR1 SGHRS, CDR2 YFSETQ. This CDR3 has 16 residues. The CDR3 region has the DNA TGCGCCAGCCGGGGTTTCGCAGGGGCGGACACCGGGGAGCTGTTTTTT. This translates into CASRGFAGADTGELFF.

In its sample, this clone was seen a few times. The rearrangement links TRBV4-2 to TRBJ2-1, with 8 bases identical to TRBD2. The CDR3 has 15 amino acids. Germline CDR1 is LGHNA and CDR2 is YNFKEQ. The V segment lost 4 bases and the J segment 8 bases; nucleotides outside the gene matches: 10. CDR3 region: CASSPQTGRADEQFF. For the CDR3, the DNA is TGTGCCAGCAGCCCACAAACCGGGAGGGCCGATGAGCAGTTCTTC.

The rearrangement links TRBV7-2 to TRBJ1-6, with 7 positions matching TRBD1. The CDR3 length is 16 residues. The germline gives CDR1 SGHTA, CDR2 FQGNSA. Losses at the gene ends were 9 bases for V and 4 bases for J; bases not matched to a gene: 12. In DNA, the CDR3 is TGTGCCAGTTCGAAGGTGGGACAGAGATATAATTCACCCCTCCACTTT. Translation: CASSKVGQRYNSPLHF.

Note on this clone: This same CDR3 is encoded by further DNA sequences in the sample. This chain connects TRBV18 to TRBJ2-7; D call uncertain. This CDR3 has 12 residues. Per germline, CDR1 KGHSH and CDR2 LQKENI. Trimming cost V 6 bases and J 0 bases, with 6 bases left between them. This CDR3 reads CASSPSSYEQYF. CDR3 DNA: TGTGCCAGCTCCCCTAGCTCCTACGAGCAGTACTTC.

V is TRBV28 and J is TRBJ1-1; no definite D call. V was clipped by 4 bases and J by 4 bases, with 4 bases between them. Germline V gene lookup returns CDR1 MDHEN and CDR2 SYDVKM. The CDR3 is 11 amino acids. The CDR3 reads CASSSLTEAFF. The CDR3 DNA reads as TGTGCCAGCAGTTCTCTCACTGAAGCTTTCTTT.

J is TRBJ2-7 and V is TRBV21-1; the table gives TRBD2 as D, unverified against the DNA. TRBV21-1 is annotated as a pseudogene. This CDR3 spans 15 amino acids. CDR3 coding DNA: TGTGCCAGCAGCCCACCCGGGACTACTGTCTACGAGCAGTACTTC. Its protein is CASSPPGTTVYEQYF.

V is TRBV18 and J is TRBJ2-2; 12 bases agree with TRBD2. CDR3 size: 15 residues. The V segment lost 3 bases and the J segment 7 bases; nucleotides outside the gene matches: 3. Germline lookup yields CDR1 KGHSH and CDR2 LQKENI. Here the CDR3 reads CASSPTSGGIGELFF. Here the CDR3 DNA reads TGTGCCAGCTCACCGACTAGCGGGGGAATCGGGGAGCTGTTTTTT.

This chain links TRBV10-1 with TRBJ1-2; 9 bases are shared with TRBD1. In germline, CDR1 is WNHNN, CDR2 SYGVQD (reference sequence). The CDR3 totals 16 residues. J was trimmed by 3 bases and V by 8 bases; bases with no gene match: 13. The CDR3 DNA sequence: TGCGCCAGCTTGTGTGGAGGACAGGGGACGGACTATGGCTACACCTTC. Translating gives CASLCGGQGTDYGYTF.